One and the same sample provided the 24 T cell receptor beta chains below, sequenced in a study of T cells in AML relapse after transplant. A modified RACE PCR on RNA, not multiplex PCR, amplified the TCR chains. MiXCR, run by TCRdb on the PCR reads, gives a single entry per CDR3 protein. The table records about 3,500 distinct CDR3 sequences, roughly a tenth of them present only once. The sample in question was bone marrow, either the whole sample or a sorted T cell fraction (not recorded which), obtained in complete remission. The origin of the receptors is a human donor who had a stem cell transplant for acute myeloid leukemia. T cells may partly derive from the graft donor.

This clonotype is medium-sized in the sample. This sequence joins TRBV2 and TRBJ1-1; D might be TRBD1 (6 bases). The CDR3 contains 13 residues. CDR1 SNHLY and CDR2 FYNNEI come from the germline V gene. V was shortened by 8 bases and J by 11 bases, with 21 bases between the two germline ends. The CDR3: CASALDWGAGAFF. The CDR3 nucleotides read TGTGCCAGCGCATTAGACTGGGGGGCAGGTGCTTTCTTT.

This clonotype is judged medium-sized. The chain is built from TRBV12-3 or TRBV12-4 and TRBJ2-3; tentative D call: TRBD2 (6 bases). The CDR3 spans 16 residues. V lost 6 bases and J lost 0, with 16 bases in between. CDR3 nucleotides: TGTGCCAGCAGGCCCGCAGGACTAACTAGCACAGATACGCAGTATTTT. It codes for CASRPAGLTSTDTQYF.

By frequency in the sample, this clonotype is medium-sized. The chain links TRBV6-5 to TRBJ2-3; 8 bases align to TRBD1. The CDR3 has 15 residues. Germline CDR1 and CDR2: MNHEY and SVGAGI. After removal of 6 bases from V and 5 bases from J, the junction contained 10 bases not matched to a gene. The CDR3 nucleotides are TGTGCCAGCAGCCTAGGACAGGGTAGAGGAGATACGCAGTATTTT. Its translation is CASSLGQGRGDTQYF.

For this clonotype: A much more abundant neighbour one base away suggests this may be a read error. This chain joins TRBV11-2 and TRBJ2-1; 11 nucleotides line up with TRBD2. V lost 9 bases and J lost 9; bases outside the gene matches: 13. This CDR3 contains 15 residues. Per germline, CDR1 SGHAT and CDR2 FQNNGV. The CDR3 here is CARSLLTSGVGEQFF. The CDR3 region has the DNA TGTGCCAGGAGCCTCCTGACTAGCGGGGTCGGTGAGCAGTTCTTC.

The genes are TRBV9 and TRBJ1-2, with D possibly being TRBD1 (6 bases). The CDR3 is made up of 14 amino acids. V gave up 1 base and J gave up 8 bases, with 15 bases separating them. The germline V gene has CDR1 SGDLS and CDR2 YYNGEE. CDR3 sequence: CASSVSTGVVGYTF. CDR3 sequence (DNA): TGTGCCAGCAGCGTATCGACAGGTGTAGTCGGCTACACCTTC.

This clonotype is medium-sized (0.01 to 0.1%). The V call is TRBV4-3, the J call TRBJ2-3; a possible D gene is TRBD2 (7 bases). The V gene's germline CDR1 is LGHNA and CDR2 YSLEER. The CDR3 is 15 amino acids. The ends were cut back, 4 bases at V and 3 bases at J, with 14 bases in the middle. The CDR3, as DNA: TGCGCCAGCAGCCCCACGGGGGGCGGGACAGATACGCAGTATTTT. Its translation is CASSPTGGGTDTQYF.

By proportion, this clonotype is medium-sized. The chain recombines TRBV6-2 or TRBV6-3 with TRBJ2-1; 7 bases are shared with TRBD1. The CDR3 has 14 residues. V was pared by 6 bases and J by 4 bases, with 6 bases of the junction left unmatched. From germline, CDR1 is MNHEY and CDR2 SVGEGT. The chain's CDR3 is CASRDMGQYNEQFF. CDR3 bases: TGTGCCAGCAGAGACATGGGACAGTACAATGAGCAGTTCTTC.

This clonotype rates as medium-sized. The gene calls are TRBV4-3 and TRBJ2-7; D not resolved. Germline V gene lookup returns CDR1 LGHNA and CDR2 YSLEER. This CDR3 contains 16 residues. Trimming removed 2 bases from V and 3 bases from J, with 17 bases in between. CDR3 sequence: CASSQFTGSTLYEQYF. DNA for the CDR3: TGCGCCAGCAGCCAATTCACGGGCAGTACCCTCTACGAGCAGTACTTC.

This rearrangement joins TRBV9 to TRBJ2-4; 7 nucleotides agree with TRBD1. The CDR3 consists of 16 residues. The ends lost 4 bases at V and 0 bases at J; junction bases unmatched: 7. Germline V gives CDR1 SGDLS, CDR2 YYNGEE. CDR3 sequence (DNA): TGTGCCAGCAGCCCCTCACAGGGGCTAGCCAAAAACATTCAGTACTTC. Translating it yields CASSPSQGLAKNIQYF.

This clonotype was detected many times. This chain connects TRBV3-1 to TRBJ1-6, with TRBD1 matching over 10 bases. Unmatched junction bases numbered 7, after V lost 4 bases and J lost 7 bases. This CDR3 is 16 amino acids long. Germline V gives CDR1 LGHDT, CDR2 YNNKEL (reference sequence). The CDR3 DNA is TGTGCCAGCAGCCCGACAGGGGGCGACCGGAATTCACCCCTCCACTTT. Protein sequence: CASSPTGGDRNSPLHF.

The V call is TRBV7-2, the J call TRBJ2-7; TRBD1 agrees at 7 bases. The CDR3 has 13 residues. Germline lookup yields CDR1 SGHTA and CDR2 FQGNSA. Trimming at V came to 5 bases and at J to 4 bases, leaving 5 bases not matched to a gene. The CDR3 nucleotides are TGTGCCAGCAGCCGCCGGGACAGATACGAGCAGTACTTC. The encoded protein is CASSRRDRYEQYF.

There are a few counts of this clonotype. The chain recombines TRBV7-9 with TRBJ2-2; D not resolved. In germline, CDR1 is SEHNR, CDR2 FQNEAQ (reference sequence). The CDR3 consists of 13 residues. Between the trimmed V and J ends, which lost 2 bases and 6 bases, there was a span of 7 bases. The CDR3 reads CASSLSASGELFF. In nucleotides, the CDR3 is TGTGCCAGCAGCTTATCGGCGTCCGGGGAGCTGTTTTTT.

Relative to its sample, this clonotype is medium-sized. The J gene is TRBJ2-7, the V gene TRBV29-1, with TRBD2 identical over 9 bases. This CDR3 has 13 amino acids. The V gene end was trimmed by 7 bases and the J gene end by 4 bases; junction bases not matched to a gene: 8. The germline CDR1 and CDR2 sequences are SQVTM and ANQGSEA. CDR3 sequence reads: CSARLAVGYEQYF. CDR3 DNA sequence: TGCAGCGCCAGACTAGCGGTAGGATACGAGCAGTACTTC.

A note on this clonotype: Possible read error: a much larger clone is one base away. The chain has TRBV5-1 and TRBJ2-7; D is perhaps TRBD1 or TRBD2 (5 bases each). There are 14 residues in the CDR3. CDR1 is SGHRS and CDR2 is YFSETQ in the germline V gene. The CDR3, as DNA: TGCACCAGCAGCTTGGGGCCTCAGGGAGCCGAGCAGTACTTC. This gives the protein CTSSLGPQGAEQYF.

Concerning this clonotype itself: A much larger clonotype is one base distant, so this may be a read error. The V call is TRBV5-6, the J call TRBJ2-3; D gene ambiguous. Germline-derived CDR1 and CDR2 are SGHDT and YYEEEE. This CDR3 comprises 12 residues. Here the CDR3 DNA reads TGTGCCTGCAGCTTTGACGAAGATACGCAGTATTTT. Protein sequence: CACSFDEDTQYF. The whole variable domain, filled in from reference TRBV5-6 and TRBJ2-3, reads DAGVTQSPTHLIKTRGQQVTLRCSPKSGHDTVSWYQQALGQGPQFIFQYYEEEERQRGNFPDRFSGHQFPNYSSELNVNALLLGDSALYLCACSFDEDTQYFGPGTRLTVL.

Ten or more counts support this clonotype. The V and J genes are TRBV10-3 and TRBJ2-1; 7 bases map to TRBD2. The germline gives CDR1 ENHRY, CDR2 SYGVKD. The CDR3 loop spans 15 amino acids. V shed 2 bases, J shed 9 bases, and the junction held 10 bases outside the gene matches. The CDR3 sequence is CAISENLGGGAEQFF. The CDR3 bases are TGTGCCATCAGTGAGAACCTGGGGGGGGGAGCTGAGCAGTTCTTC.

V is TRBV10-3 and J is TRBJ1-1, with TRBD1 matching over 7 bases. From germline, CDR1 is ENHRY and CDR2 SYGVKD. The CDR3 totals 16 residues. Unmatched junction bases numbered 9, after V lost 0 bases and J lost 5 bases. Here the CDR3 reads CAISESTTGRWTEAFF. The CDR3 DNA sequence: TGTGCCATCAGTGAGTCTACGACAGGGAGGTGGACTGAAGCTTTCTTT.

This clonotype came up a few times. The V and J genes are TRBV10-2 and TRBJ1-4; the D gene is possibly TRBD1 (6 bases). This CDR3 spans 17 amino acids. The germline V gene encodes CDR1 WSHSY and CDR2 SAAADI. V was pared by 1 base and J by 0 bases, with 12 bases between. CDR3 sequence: CASSEWGEGATNEKLFF. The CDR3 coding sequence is TGCGCCAGCAGTGAGTGGGGGGAGGGGGCAACTAATGAAAAACTGTTTTTT.

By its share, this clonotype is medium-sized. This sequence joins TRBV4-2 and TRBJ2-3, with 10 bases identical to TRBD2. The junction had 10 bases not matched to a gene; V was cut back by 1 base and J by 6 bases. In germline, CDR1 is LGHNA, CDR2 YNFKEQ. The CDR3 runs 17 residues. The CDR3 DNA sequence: TGTGCCAGCAGCCAAGTAGTAGCGGGGGGTGCTGGGGATACGCAGTATTTT. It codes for CASSQVVAGGAGDTQYF.

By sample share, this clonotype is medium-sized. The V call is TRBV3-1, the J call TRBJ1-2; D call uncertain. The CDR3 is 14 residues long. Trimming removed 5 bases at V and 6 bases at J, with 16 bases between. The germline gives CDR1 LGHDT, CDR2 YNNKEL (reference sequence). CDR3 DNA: TGTGCCAGCAGCTCGCTCACCGCCAGTGATGGCTACACCTTC. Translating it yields CASSSLTASDGYTF.

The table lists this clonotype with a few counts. CDR3 sequence reads: CASSLRPSGGIAKNIQYF. CDR3 sequence (DNA): TGTGCCAGCAGCTTAAGGCCTAGCGGGGGTATAGCCAAAAACATTCAGTACTTC. This chain uses TRBV13 with TRBJ2-4; the match to TRBD2 covers 10 bases. Germline V gives CDR1 PRHDT, CDR2 FYEKMQ (reference sequence). This CDR3 has 18 amino acids. V shed 2 bases and J 0 bases; nucleotides not matched to a gene: 7.

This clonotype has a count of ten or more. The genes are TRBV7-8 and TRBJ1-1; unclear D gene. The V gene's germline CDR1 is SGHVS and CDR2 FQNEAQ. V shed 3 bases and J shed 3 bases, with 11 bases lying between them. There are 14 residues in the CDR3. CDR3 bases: TGTGCCAGCAGCTTTGACGATTTTTACACTGAAGCTTTCTTT. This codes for CASSFDDFYTEAFF.

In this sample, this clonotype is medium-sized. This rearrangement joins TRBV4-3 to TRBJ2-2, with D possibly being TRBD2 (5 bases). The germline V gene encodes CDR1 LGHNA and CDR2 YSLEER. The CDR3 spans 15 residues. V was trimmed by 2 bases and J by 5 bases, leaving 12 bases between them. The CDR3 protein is CASSQIPGETGELFF. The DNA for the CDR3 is TGCGCCAGCAGCCAAATCCCCGGGGAGACCGGGGAGCTGTTTTTT.

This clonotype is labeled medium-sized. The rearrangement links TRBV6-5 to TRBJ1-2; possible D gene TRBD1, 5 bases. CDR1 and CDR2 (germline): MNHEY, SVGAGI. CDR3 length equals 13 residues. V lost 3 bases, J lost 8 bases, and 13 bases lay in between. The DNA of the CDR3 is TGTGCCAGCAGTTATGGGGGATTTGACGGCTACACCTTC. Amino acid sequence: CASSYGGFDGYTF.